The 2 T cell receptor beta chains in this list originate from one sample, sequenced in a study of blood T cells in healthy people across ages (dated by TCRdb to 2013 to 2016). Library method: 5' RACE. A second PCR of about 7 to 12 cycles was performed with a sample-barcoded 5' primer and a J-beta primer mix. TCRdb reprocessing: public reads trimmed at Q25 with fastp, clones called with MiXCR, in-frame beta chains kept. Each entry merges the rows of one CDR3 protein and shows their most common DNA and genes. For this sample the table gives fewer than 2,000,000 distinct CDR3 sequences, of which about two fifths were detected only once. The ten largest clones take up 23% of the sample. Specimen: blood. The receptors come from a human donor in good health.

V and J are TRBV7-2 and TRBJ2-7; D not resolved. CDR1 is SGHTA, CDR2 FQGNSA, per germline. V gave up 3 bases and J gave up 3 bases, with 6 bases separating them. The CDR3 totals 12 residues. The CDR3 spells CASSFHNYEQYF. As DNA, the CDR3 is TGTGCCAGCAGCTTCCATAACTACGAGCAGTACTTC.

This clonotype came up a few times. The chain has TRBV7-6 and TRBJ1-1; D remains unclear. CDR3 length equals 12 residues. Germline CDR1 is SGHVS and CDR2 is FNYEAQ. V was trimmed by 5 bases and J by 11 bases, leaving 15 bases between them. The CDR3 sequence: CASSPHGLGAFF. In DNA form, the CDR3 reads TGTGCCAGCAGCCCCCATGGCCTTGGGGCTTTCTTT.